These T cell receptor beta chains were read from a single sample in a study of blood T cells in healthy people across ages. MiXCR was run by TCRdb on the 5' RACE reads, yielding one entry per CDR3 protein. The sample consists of around 800,000 distinct CDR3 sequences, roughly 60% of them appearing once. Sequencing was carried out using blood. The receptors come from a man younger than 40 in good health. CDR3s include the opening cysteine and the closing phenylalanine or tryptophan. D genes are given only for firm matches. Expanded clones get a size class; other rows say once, few or many, or leave the size out.

abundance | j_gene | v_gene | d_gene | CDR3aa | CDR3nt
NA | TRBJ2-5 | TRBV5-1 | TRBD1 | CASSSEDRGREQYF | TGCGCCAGCAGCTCGGAGGACAGGGGGCGTGAGCAGTACTTC
few | TRBJ1-6 | TRBV10-3 | NA | CAISESGGVNSPLHF | TGTGCCATCAGTGAGTCGGGAGGTGTGAATTCACCCCTCCACTTT
NA | TRBJ2-7 | TRBV12-3/TRBV12-4 | NA | CAGSLVQGHEQYF | TGTGCCGGCAGCCTTGTACAGGGACACGAGCAGTACTTC
many | TRBJ2-4 | TRBV20-1 | NA | CSASGDPFRGKNIQYF | TGCAGTGCTAGCGGGGACCCCTTCAGGGGCAAAAACATTCAGTACTTC
NA | TRBJ2-3 | TRBV29-1 | NA | CSVEGPGVGTDTQYF | TGCAGCGTTGAGGGCCCCGGGGTTGGCACAGATACGCAGTATTTT
few | TRBJ2-5 | TRBV10-3 | NA | CAISVGGRETQYF | TGTGCCATCAGTGTGGGGGGTCGGGAGACCCAGTACTTC
NA | TRBJ2-2 | TRBV10-3 | NA | CAISESRPNTGELFF | TGTGCCATCAGTGAGTCTCGACCTAACACCGGGGAGCTGTTTTTT
once | TRBJ2-7 | TRBV25-1 | NA | CASSEWGAGAEQYF | TGTGCCAGCAGTGAATGGGGGGCAGGGGCCGAGCAGTACTTC
NA | TRBJ2-3 | TRBV20-1 | NA | CSANTGISSDTQYF | TGCAGTGCCAACACAGGGATCAGTTCCGATACGCAGTATTTT
NA | TRBJ2-5 | TRBV7-2 | TRBD2 | CASSLQEGREQYF | TGTGCCAGCAGCTTGCAAGAGGGGCGGGAGCAGTACTTC
NA | TRBJ2-1 | TRBV3-1 | TRBD2 | CASSKGTSAVYNEQFF | TGTGCCAGCAGCAAAGGGACTAGCGCGGTATACAATGAGCAGTTCTTC
NA | TRBJ2-5 | TRBV5-1 | NA | CASSLRSREQETQYF | TGCGCCAGCAGTCTTCGGAGTCGAGAACAAGAGACCCAGTACTTC
NA | TRBJ2-1 | TRBV6-6 | NA | CASSAGTSLNEQFF | TGTGCCAGCAGCGCCGGGACATCCCTCAATGAGCAGTTCTTC
NA | TRBJ2-7 | TRBV20-1 | NA | CSGGDPDEQYF | TGCAGTGGGGGGGACCCCGACGAGCAGTACTTC
NA | TRBJ2-4 | TRBV4-3 | NA | CASSQAHENIQYF | TGCGCCAGCAGCCAAGCGCATGAAAACATTCAGTACTTC
NA | TRBJ2-5 | TRBV24-1 | NA | CATSDGTGMASETQYF | TGTGCCACCAGTGATGGTACAGGGATGGCTTCGGAGACCCAGTACTTC
few | TRBJ2-3 | TRBV29-1 | TRBD2 | CSSGEGGTDTQYF | TGCAGCTCGGGAGAGGGAGGGACAGATACGCAGTATTTT
NA | TRBJ2-7 | TRBV4-2 | NA | CASSLKGPGWEQYF | TGTGCCAGCAGCCTCAAAGGGCCGGGGTGGGAGCAGTACTTC
NA | TRBJ1-1 | TRBV7-6 | TRBD1 | CASSAGQQNTEAFF | TGTGCCAGCAGCGCGGGACAGCAGAACACTGAAGCTTTCTTT
once | TRBJ1-1 | TRBV25-1 | NA | CASSARASNTEAFF | TGTGCCAGCAGTGCCCGGGCCTCGAACACTGAAGCTTTCTTT
few | TRBJ2-3 | TRBV5-6 | TRBD1 | CASSPDRVGTDTQYF | TGTGCCAGCAGCCCGGACAGGGTGGGCACAGATACGCAGTATTTT
NA | TRBJ2-3 | TRBV7-9 | TRBD2 | CASSIPPGLPTGDTQYF | TGTGCCAGCAGCATCCCCCCGGGACTACCTACTGGGGATACGCAGTATTTT
few | TRBJ1-6 | TRBV7-2 | NA | CASSPLPGMDNSPLHF | TGTGCCAGCAGCCCTCTTCCGGGGATGGATAATTCACCCCTCCACTTT
NA | TRBJ2-3 | TRBV12-3/TRBV12-4 | NA | CASSFSSSGTDTQYF | TGTGCCAGCAGTTTTTCTTCCTCGGGCACAGATACGCAGTATTTT
few | TRBJ2-1 | TRBV9 | TRBD2 | CASTLGGGYNEQFF | TGTGCCAGCACCCTGGGCGGGGGCTACAATGAGCAGTTCTTC
NA | TRBJ1-2 | TRBV28 | NA | CASSAQDYGYTF | TGTGCCAGCAGTGCCCAGGATTATGGCTACACCTTC
NA | TRBJ1-2 | TRBV7-3 | NA | CASSPPFRDYPYGYTF | TGTGCCAGCAGCCCCCCCTTCCGGGACTACCCCTATGGCTACACCTTC
NA | TRBJ1-1 | TRBV20-1 | TRBD1 | CSARAGGHMNTEAFF | TGCAGTGCTAGAGCAGGGGGCCACATGAACACTGAAGCTTTCTTT
NA | TRBJ1-2 | TRBV14 | NA | CASSQDWEAGIYGYTF | TGTGCCAGCAGCCAAGACTGGGAGGCAGGGATCTACGGCTACACCTTC